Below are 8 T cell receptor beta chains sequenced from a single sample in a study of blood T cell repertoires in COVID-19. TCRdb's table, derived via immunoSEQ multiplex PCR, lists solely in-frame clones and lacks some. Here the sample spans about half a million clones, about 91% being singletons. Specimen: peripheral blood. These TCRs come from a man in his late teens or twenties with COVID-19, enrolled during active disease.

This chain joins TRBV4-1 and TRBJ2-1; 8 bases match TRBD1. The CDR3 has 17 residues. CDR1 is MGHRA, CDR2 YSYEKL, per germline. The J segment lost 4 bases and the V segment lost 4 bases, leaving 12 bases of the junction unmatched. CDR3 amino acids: CASSPYQGQADYNEQFF. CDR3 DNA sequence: TGCGCCAGCAGCCCATACCAGGGACAGGCGGATTACAATGAGCAGTTCTTC.

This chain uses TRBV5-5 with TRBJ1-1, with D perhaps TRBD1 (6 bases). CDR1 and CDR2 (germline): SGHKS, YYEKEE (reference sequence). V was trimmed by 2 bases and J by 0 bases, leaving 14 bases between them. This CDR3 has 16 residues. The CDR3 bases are TGTGCCAGCAGCTTCATCCCCGACAGGATGAACACTGAAGCTTTCTTT. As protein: CASSFIPDRMNTEAFF.

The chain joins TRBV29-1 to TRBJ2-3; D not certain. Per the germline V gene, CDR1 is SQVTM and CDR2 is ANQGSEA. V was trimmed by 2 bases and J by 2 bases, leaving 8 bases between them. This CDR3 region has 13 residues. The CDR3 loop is CSVEQEYTDTQYF. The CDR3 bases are TGCAGCGTTGAACAAGAGTACACAGATACGCAGTATTTT.

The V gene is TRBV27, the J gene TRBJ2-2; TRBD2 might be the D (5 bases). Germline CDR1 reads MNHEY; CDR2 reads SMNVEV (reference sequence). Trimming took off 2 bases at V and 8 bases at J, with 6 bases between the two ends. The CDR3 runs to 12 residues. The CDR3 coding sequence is TGTGCCAGCAGTTTACAGCGGGGGGAGCTGTTTTTT. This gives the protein CASSLQRGELFF.

The CDR3 DNA reads as TGTGCCAGCAGCCGGACCCATGGCGGGGGGGTCAACGAGCAGTACTTC. This gives the protein CASSRTHGGGVNEQYF. This sequence joins TRBV5-4 and TRBJ2-7; 9 bases line up with TRBD2. Germline V CDR1 and CDR2: SGHNT, YYREEE (reference sequence). The ends lost 4 bases at V and 5 bases at J; junction bases unmatched: 13. The CDR3 is 16 residues long. Full variable domain (remainder filled in from reference TRBV5-4 and TRBJ2-7): ETGVTQSPTHLIKTRGQQVTLRCSSQSGHNTVSWYQQALGQGPQFIFQYYREEENGRGNFPPRFSGLQFPNYSSELNVNALELDDSALYLCASSRTHGGGVNEQYFGPGTRLTVT.

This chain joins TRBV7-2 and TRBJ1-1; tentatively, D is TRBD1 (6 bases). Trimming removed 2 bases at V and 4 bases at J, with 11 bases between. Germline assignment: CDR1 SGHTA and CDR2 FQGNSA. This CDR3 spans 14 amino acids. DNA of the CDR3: TGTGCCAGCAGCTTAACAGGGCTGATCACTGAAGCTTTCTTT. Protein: CASSLTGLITEAFF.

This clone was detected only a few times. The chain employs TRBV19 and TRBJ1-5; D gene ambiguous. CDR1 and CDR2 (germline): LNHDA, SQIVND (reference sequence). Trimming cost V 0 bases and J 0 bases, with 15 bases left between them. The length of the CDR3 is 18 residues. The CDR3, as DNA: TGTGCCAGTAGTATAGATCGCGTGGGAGACTTTAGCAATCAGCCCCAGCATTTT. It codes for CASSIDRVGDFSNQPQHF.

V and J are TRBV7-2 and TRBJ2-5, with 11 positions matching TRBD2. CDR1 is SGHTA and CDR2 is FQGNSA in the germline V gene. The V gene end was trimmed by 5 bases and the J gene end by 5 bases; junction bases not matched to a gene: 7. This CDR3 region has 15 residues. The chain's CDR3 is CASSVLAGVPETQYF. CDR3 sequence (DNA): TGTGCCAGCAGCGTACTAGCGGGAGTCCCGGAGACCCAGTACTTC.